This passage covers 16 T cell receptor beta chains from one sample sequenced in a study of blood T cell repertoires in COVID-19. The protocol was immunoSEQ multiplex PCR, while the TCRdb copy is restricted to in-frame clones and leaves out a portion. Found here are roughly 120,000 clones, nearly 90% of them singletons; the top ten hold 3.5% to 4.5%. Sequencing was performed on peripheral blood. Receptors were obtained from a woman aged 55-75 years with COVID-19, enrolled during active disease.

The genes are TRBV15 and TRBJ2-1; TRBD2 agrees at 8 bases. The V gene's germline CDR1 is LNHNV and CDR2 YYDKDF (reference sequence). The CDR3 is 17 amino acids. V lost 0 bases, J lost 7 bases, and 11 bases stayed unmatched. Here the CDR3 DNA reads TGTGCCACCAGCAGAGAATTGGCGGGGGGCTTATGGAATGAGCAGTTCTTC. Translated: CATSRELAGGLWNEQFF. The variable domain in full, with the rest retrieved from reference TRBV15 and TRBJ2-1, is DAMVIQNPRYQVTQFGKPVTLSCSQTLNHNVMYWYQQKSSQAPKLLFHYYDKDFNNEADTPDNFQSRRPNTSFCFLDIRSPGLGDTAMYLCATSRELAGGLWNEQFFGPGTRLTVL.

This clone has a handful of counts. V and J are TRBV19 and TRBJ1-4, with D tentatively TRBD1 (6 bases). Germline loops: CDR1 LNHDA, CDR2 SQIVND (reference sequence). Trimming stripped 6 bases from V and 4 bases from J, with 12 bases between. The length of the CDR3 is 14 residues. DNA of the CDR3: TGTGCCAGTAGCAGGACAGCTAGTAATGAAAAACTGTTTTTT. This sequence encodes CASSRTASNEKLFF.

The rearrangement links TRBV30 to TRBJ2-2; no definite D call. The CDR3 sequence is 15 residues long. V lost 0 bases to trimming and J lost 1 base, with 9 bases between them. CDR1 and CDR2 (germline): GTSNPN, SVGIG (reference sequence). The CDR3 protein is CAWSVNNLNTGELFF. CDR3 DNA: TGTGCCTGGAGTGTAAATAATCTGAACACCGGGGAGCTGTTTTTT.

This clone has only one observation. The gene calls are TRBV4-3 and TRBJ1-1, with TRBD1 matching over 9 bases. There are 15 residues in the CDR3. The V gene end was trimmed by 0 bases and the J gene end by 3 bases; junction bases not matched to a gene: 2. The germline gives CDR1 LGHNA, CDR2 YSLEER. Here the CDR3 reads CASSQEDRGDTEAFF. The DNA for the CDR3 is TGCGCCAGCAGCCAAGAGGACAGGGGTGACACTGAAGCTTTCTTT.

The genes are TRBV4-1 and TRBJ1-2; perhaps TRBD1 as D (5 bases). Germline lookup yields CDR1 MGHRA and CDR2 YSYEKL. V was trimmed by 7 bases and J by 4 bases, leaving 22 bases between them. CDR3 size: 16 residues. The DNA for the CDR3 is TGCGCCAGCACCCTCGGCAGCGGGGGACCTCCCTATGGCTACACCTTC. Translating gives CASTLGSGGPPYGYTF.

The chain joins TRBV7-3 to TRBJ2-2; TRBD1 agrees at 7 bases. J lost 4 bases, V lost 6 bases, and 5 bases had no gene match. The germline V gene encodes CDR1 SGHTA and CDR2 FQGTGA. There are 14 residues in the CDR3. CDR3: CASRESGGTGELFF. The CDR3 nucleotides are TGTGCCAGCAGAGAATCAGGGGGCACCGGGGAGCTGTTTTTT.

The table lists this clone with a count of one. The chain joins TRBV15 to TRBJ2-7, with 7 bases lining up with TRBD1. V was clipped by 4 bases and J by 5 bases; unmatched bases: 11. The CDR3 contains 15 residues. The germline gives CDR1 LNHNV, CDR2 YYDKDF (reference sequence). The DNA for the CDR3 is TGTGCCACCAGCAATCCGAGGGGGCTTCAGAACGAGCAGTACTTC. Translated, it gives CATSNPRGLQNEQYF.

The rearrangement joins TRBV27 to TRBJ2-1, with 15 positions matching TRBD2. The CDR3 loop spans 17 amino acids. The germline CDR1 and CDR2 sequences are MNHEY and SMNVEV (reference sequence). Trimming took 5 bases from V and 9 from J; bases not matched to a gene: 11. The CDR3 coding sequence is TGTGCCAGCAGTCCCGGGACTAGCGGGGGGACGGACAGTGAGCAGTTCTTC. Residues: CASSPGTSGGTDSEQFF.

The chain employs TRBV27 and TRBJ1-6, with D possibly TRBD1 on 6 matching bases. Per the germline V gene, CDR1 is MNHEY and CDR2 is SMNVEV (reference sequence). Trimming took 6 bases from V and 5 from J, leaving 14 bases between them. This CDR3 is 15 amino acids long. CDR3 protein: CASRRDKVHNSPLHF. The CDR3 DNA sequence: TGTGCCAGCAGGAGGGACAAGGTACATAATTCACCCCTCCACTTT.

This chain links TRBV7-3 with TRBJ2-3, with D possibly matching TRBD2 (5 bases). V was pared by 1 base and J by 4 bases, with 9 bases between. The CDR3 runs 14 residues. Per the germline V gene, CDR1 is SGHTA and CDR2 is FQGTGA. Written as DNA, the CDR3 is TGTGCCAGCAGCTTAAACGCGGGCCCAGATACGCAGTATTTT. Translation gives CASSLNAGPDTQYF.

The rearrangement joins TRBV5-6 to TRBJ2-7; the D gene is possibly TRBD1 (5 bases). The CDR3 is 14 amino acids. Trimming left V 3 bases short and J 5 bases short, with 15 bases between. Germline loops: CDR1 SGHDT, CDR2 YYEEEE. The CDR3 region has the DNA TGTGCCAGCAGCTCGGACACCCTCTTCAACGAGCAGTACTTC. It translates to CASSSDTLFNEQYF.

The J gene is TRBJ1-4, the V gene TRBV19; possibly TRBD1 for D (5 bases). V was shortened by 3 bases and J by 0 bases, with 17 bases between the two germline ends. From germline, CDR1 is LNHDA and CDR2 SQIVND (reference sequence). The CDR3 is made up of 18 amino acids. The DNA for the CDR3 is TGTGCCAGTAGTATCCGAACAGGTTTGCTTCCAACTAATGAAAAACTGTTTTTT. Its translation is CASSIRTGLLPTNEKLFF. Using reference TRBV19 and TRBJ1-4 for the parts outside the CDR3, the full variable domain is DGGITQSPKYLFRKEGQNVTLSCEQNLNHDAMYWYRQDPGQGLRLIYYSQIVNDFQKGDIAEGYSVSREKKESFPLTVTSAQKNPTAFYLCASSIRTGLLPTNEKLFFGSGTQLSVL.

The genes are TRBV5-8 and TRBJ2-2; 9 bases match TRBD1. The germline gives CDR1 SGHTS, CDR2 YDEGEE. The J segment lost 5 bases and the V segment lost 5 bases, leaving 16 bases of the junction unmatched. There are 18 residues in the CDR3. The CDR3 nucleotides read TGTGCCAGCAGAAGGGACAGGGCTTACCCTCAATCTACCGGGGAGCTGTTTTTT. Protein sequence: CASRRDRAYPQSTGELFF.

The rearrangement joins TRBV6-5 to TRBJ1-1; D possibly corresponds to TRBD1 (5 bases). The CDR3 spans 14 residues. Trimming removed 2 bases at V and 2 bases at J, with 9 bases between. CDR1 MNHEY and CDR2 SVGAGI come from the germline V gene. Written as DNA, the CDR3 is TGTGCCAGCAGTTACCAAACAGGTAACACTGAAGCTTTCTTT. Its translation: CASSYQTGNTEAFF.

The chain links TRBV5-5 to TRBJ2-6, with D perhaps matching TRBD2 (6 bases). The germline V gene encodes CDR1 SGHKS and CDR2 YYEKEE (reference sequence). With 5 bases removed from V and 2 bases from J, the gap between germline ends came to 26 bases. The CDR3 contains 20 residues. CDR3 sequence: CASRYGPAGRRSAGANVLTF. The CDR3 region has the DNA TGTGCCAGCAGATATGGCCCGGCGGGGCGCCGTTCTGCTGGGGCCAACGTCCTGACTTTC.

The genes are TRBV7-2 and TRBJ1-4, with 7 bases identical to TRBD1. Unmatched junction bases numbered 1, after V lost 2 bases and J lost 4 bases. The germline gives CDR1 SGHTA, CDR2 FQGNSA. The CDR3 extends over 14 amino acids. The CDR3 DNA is TGTGCCAGCAGCTTAAGGGGGCGTAATGAAAAACTGTTTTTT. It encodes CASSLRGRNEKLFF.